This T cell receptor (beta chain) was recovered during a study of cytomegalovirus exposure and HLA in healthy donors. Produced via immunoSEQ multiplex PCR; TCRdb's table is partial and in-frame only. Counted here are 160,000 or so clones, approximately 90% occurring once; the ten biggest clones make up under 3%. V was shortened by 4 bases and J by 4 bases, with 13 bases between the two germline ends. The CDR3 is 14 amino acids. Looked up from germline, CDR1 is MNHEY and CDR2 is SMNVEV (reference sequence). Source material: PBMCs. The rearrangement links TRBV27 to TRBJ1-1; no definite D call. The source is a man aged 18 to 30 in good health and CMV-seronegative. CDR3 nucleotides: TGTGCCAGCAGTTCCCCCGGACTCTCCACTGAAGCTTTCTTT. Its protein is CASSSPGLSTEAFF.